This T cell receptor (beta chain) was sequenced for a study of metastatic and nonmetastatic thyroid tumors. On the study more broadly: It was across blood and tumor or nodule tissue from malignant and benign thyroid patients that repertoires were compared.

Per germline, CDR1 MNHNS and CDR2 SASEGT. CDR3 length equals 15 residues. V lost 6 bases to trimming and J lost 8 bases; unmatched junction nucleotides: 13. Using MiXCR, TCRdb re-called clones from the PCR reads. The table records 33,000 or so clones, approximately 7.4% of them present only once. This clone has ten or more counts. Among the patients, none had received any treatment before thyroid surgery. The V call is TRBV6-1, the J call TRBJ2-1; TRBD2 aligns across 7 bases. This receptor was obtained from a female donor with papillary thyroid cancer or a benign thyroid nodule (not recorded which). Some clones in this sample may be carry-over from other donors' samples. Material for sequencing was blood. The CDR3 loop is CASRGGWFTIYEQFF. CDR3 DNA: TGTGCCAGCAGGGGAGGGTGGTTTACAATTTATGAGCAGTTCTTC.